This entry lists 7 T cell receptor beta chains sequenced from one sample in a study of cytomegalovirus exposure and HLA in healthy donors. The PCR contained 60 Vbeta and 13 Jbeta primers. Only in-frame clones appear in the TCRdb table, and some are missing; sequencing was by immunoSEQ multiplex PCR. The sample lists about 130,000 clones; roughly 62% were seen once. The sequenced sample was PBMCs. The receptors shown here come from a man aged 30 to 39 in good health and CMV-seropositive.

This clone was recorded a few times. The chain carries TRBV15 and TRBJ2-1; D is uncertain. The V gene's germline CDR1 is LNHNV and CDR2 YYDKDF (reference sequence). CDR3 length: 15 amino acids. Trimming removed 10 bases from V and 4 bases from J, with 20 bases in between. In DNA, the CDR3 is TGTGCCAGGTTAGCATTTTCTCCCCTTTACAATGAGCAGTTCTTC. This translates into CARLAFSPLYNEQFF.

The V call is TRBV29-1, the J call TRBJ2-7; TRBD2 aligns across 14 bases. CDR3 length: 17 amino acids. Germline CDR1 and CDR2: SQVTM and ANQGSEA. J was trimmed by 1 base and V by 6 bases; bases with no gene match: 11. CDR3 loop: CSVAGTSGSVMSYEQYF. CDR3 in DNA: TGCAGCGTGGCCGGGACTAGCGGGAGTGTCATGTCCTACGAGCAGTACTTC.

A word on this clone: The identical CDR3 is also encoded by other nucleotide sequences in the sample. The CDR3 protein is CASSRDRGGNQPQHF. In nucleotides, the CDR3 is TGTGCCAGTAGCCGGGACAGGGGCGGCAATCAGCCCCAGCATTTT. The chain employs TRBV19 and TRBJ1-5, with TRBD1 identical over 10 bases. This CDR3 region has 15 residues. Looked up from germline, CDR1 is LNHDA and CDR2 is SQIVND (reference sequence). With 6 bases clipped from V and 2 bases from J, the junction kept 4 bases outside the gene matches.

J is TRBJ1-3 and V is TRBV7-6; TRBD1 agrees at 8 bases. Trimming took 0 bases from V and 4 from J; bases not matched to a gene: 8. Per germline, CDR1 SGHVS and CDR2 FNYEAQ. This CDR3 region has 17 residues. The CDR3 loop reads CASSLAPGTGSGNTIYF. As DNA, the CDR3 is TGTGCCAGCAGCTTAGCCCCCGGGACAGGTAGCGGAAACACCATATATTTT.

This clone was found a few times. The rearrangement uses TRBV27 and TRBJ2-7, with 7 bases lining up with TRBD2. The CDR3 runs to 13 residues. The V and J ends lost 3 bases and 4 bases, in that order; junction bases with no gene match: 3. Looked up from germline, CDR1 is MNHEY and CDR2 is SMNVEV (reference sequence). The DNA for the CDR3 is TGTGCCAGCAGTTTTCGGGGGGAGTACGAGCAGTACTTC. Translation gives CASSFRGEYEQYF.

The genes are TRBV29-1 and TRBJ2-5; D is perhaps TRBD2 (7 bases). The CDR3 consists of 15 residues. Trimming removed 3 bases from V and 4 bases from J, with 18 bases in between. Germline V CDR1 and CDR2: SQVTM, ANQGSEA. This chain's CDR3 is CSVEGGPMTRETQYF. The CDR3 DNA is TGCAGCGTTGAGGGGGGGCCTATGACAAGAGAGACCCAGTACTTC.

The chain links TRBV5-4 to TRBJ2-1; 11 bases fit TRBD2. V lost 2 bases, J lost 7 bases, and 5 bases stayed unmatched. Germline CDR1 and CDR2: SGHNT and YYREEE (reference sequence). The CDR3 spans 15 residues. The CDR3 DNA reads as TGTGCCAGCAGCTTCGCACTAGCGGGAGTTAATGAGCAGTTCTTC. Protein product: CASSFALAGVNEQFF.